This entry concerns a single T cell receptor (beta chain). This entry is derived from a study of blood T cell repertoires in COVID-19. Study details: From the United States, Italy and Spain came samples of acute and convalescent COVID-19.

The authors' processing: Reference gene primers were amplified, and this amplification served to estimate nucleated cell counts. Profiled with immunoSEQ multiplex PCR; TCRdb holds only in-frame clones, not every one. The V and J calls and clone size come from that table; D and trimming were worked out from the DNA. This sample has under 400,000 clones, with about nine tenths found just once. This CDR3 comprises 15 residues. Trimming left V 1 base short and J 7 bases short, with 16 bases between. Per the germline V gene, CDR1 is WNHNN and CDR2 is SYGVQD (reference sequence). Seattle researchers signed up patients amid active infection and tracked them longitudinally.

J is TRBJ1-2 and V is TRBV10-1, with D uncertain. Sequenced sample: peripheral blood. This receptor was obtained from a woman aged 25 to 39 with COVID-19, enrolled during active disease. This CDR3 reads CASSELVGARAGYTF. CDR3 coding DNA: TGCGCCAGCAGTGAGTTGGTGGGAGCGAGAGCTGGCTACACCTTC.